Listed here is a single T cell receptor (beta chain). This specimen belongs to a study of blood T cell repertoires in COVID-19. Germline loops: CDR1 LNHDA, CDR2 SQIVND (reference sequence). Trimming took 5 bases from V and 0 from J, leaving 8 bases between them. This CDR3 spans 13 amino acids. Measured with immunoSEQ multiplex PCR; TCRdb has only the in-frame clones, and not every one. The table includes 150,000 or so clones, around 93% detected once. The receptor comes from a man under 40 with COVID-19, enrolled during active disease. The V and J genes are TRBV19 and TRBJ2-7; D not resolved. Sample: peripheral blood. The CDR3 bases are TGTGCCAGTAGTCGTGGTAGCTCCTACGAGCAGTACTTC. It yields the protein CASSRGSSYEQYF.